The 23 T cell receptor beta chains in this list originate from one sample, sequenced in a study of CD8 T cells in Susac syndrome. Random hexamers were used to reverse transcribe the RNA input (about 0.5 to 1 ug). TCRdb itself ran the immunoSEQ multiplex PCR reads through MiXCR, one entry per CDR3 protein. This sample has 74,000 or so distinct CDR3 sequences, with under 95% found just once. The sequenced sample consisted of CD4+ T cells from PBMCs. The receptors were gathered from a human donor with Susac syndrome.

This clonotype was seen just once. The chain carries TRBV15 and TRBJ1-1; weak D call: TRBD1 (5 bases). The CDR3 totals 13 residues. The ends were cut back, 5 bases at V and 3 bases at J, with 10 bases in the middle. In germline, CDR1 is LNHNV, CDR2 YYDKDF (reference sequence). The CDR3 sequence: CATSRGGDTEAFF. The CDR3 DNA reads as TGTGCCACCAGCCGGGGGGGAGACACTGAAGCTTTCTTT.

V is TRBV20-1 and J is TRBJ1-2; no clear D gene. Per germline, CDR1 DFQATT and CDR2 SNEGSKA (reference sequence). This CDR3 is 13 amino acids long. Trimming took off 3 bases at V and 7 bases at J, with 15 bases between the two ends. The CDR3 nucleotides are TGCAGTGCTAGGGACCCCCAAATACTTGGCTACACCTTC. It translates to CSARDPQILGYTF.

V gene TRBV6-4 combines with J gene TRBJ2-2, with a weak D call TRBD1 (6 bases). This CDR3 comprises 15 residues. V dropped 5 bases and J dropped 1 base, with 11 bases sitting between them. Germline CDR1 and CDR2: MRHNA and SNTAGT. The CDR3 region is CASSQSTGNTGELFF. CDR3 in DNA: TGTGCCAGCAGTCAATCGACAGGGAACACCGGGGAGCTGTTTTTT.

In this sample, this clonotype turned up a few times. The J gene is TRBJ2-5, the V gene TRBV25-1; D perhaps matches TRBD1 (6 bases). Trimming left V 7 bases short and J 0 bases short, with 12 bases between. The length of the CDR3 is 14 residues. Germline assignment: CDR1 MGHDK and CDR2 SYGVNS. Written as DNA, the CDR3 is TGTGCCAGCACAGATACAGGGAACCAAGAGACCCAGTACTTC. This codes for CASTDTGNQETQYF.

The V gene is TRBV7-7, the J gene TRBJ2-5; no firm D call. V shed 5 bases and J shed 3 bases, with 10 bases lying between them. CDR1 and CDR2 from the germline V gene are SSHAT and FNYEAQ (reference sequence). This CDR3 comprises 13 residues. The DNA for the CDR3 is TGTGCCAGCAGCCCTCGAAGCGAAGAGACCCAGTACTTC. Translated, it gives CASSPRSEETQYF.

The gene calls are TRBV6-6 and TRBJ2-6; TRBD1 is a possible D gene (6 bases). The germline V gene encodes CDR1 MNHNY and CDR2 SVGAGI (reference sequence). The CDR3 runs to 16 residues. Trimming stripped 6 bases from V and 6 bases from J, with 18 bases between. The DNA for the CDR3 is TGTGCCAGCAGGCATCCCACGGGACAAATGGCCAACGTCCTGACTTTC. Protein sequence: CASRHPTGQMANVLTF.

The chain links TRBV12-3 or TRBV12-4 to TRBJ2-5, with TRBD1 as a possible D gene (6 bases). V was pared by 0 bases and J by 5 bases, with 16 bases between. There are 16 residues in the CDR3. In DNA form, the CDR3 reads TGTGCCAGCAGTTTAGCGGGGGCCAACGTGATGGAGACCCAGTACTTC. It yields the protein CASSLAGANVMETQYF.

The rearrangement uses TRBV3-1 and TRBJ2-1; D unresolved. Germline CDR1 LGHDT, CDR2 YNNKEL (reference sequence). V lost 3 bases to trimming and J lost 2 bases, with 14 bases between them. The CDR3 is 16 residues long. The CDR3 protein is CASSQGINTPYNEQFF. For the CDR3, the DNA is TGTGCCAGCAGCCAGGGGATAAATACCCCCTACAATGAGCAGTTCTTC.

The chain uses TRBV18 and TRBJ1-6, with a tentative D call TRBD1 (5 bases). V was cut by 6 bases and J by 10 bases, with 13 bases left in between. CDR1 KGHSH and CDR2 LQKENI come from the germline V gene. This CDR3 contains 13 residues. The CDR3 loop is CASSRNRNSPLHF. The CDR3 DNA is TGTGCCAGCTCTCGGAACAGGAACTCACCCCTCCACTTT.

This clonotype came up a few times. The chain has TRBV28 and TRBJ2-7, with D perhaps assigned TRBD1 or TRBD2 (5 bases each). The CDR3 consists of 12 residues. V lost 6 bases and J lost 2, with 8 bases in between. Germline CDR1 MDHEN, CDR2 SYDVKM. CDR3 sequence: CASRGPTYEQYF. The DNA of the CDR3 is TGTGCCAGCAGGGGACCTACCTACGAGCAGTACTTC.

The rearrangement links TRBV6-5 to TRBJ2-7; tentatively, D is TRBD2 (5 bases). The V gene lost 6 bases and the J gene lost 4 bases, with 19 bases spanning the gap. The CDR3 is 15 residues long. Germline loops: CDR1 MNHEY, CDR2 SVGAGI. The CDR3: CASRYRASAGYEQYF. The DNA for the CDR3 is TGTGCCAGCAGATATAGAGCGTCCGCGGGTTACGAGCAGTACTTC.

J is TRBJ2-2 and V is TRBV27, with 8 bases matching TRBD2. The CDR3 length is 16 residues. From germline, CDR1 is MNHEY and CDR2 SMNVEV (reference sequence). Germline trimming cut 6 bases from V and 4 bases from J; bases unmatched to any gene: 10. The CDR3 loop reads CASRLTGTRGTGELFF. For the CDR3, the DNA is TGTGCCAGCAGACTTACCGGGACTAGGGGCACCGGGGAGCTGTTTTTT.

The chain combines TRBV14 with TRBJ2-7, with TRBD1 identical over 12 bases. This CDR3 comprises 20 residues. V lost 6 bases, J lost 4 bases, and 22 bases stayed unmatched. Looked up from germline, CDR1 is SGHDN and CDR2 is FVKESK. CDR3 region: CASSPPLRDRGLAGGYEQYF. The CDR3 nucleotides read TGTGCCAGCAGTCCCCCTCTCCGGGACAGGGGGCTTGCGGGAGGATACGAGCAGTACTTC.

The CDR3 protein is CASSHGQNYEQYF. The CDR3 nucleotides read TGTGCCAGCAGTCACGGGCAAAACTACGAGCAGTACTTC. V is TRBV6-6 and J is TRBJ2-7, with unresolved D. V lost 5 bases and J 3 bases, leaving 11 bases between the germline ends. Looked up from germline, CDR1 is MNHNY and CDR2 is SVGAGI (reference sequence). This CDR3 has 13 amino acids.

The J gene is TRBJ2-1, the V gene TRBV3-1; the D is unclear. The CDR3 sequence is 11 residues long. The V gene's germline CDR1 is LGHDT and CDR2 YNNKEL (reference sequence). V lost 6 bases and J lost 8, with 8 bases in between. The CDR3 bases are TGTGCCAGCAGACGGTTCGATGAGCAGTTCTTC. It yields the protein CASRRFDEQFF.

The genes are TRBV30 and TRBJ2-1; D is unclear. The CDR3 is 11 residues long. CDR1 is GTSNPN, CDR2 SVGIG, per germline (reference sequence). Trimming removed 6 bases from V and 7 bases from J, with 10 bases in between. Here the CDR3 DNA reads TGTGCCTGCGGTGATACAAATGAGCAGTTCTTC. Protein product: CACGDTNEQFF. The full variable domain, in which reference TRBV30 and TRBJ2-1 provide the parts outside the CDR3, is SQTIHQWPATLVQPVGSPLSLECTVEGTSNPNLYWYRQAAGRGLQLLFYSVGIGQISSEVPQNLSASRPQDRQFILSSKKLLLSDSGFYLCACGDTNEQFFGPGTRLTVL.

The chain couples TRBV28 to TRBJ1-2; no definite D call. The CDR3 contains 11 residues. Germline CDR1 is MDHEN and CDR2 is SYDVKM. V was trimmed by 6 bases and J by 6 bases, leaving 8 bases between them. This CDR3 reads CASRSRHGYTF. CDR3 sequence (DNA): TGTGCCAGCAGATCCAGACATGGCTACACCTTC.

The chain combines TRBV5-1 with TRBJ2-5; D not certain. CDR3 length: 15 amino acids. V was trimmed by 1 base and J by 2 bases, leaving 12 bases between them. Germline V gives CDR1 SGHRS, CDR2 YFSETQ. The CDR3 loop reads CASSLSWSIQETQYF. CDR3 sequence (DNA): TGCGCCAGCAGCTTGAGCTGGTCGATTCAAGAGACCCAGTACTTC.

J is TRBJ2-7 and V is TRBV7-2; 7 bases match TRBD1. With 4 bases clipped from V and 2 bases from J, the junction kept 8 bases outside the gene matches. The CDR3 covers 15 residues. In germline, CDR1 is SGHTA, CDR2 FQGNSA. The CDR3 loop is CASSYDRDRTYEQYF. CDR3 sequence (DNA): TGTGCCAGCAGCTACGACAGGGATAGGACCTACGAGCAGTACTTC. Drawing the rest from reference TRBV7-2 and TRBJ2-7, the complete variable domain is GAGVSQSPSNKVTEKGKDVELRCDPISGHTALYWYRQSLGQGLEFLIYFQGNSAPDKSGLPSDRFSAERTGGSVSTLTIQRTQQEDSAVYLCASSYDRDRTYEQYFGPGTRLTVT.

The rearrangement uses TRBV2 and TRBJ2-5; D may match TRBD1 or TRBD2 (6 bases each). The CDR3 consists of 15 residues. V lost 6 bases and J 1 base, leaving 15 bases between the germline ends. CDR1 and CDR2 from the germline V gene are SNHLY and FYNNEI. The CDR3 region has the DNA TGTGCCAGCAGAACTCAGGGGACTCCCCAAGAGACCCAGTACTTC. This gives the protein CASRTQGTPQETQYF.

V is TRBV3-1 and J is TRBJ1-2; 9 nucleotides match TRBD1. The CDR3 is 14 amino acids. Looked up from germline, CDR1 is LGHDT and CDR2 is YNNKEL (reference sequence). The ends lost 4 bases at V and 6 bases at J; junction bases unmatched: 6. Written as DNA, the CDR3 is TGTGCCAGCAGCCCTTCTGACAGGGGGAATGGCTACACCTTC. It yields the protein CASSPSDRGNGYTF.

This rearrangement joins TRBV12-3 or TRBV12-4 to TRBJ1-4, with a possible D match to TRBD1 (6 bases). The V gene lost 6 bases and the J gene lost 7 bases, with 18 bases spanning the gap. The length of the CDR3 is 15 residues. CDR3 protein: CASSSQGGLGEKLFF. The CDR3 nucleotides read TGTGCCAGCAGCTCCCAAGGGGGGCTGGGTGAAAAACTGTTTTTT.

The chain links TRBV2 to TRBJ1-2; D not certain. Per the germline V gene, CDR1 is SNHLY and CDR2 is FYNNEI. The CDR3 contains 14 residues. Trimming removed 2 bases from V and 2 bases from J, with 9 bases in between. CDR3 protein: CASSENRGNYGYTF. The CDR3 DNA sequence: TGTGCCAGCAGTGAAAATCGAGGAAACTATGGCTACACCTTC.